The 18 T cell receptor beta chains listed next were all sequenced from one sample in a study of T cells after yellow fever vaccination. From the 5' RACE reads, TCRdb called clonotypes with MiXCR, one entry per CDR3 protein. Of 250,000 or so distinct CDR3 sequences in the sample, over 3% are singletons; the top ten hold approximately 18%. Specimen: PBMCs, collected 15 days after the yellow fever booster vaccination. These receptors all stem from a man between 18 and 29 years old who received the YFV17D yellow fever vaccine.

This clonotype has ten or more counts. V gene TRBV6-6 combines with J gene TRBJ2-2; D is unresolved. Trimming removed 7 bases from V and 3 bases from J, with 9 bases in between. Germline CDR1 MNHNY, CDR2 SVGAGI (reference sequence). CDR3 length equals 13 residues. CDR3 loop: CASNQRDTGELFF. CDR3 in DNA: TGTGCCAGCAATCAACGGGACACCGGGGAGCTGTTTTTT.

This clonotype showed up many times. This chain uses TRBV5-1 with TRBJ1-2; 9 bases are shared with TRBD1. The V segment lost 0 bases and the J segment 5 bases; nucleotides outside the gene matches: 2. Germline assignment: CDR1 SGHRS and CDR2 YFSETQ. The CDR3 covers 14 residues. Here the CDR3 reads CASSLGDREYGYTF. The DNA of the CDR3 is TGCGCCAGCAGCTTGGGGGACAGGGAATATGGCTACACCTTC.

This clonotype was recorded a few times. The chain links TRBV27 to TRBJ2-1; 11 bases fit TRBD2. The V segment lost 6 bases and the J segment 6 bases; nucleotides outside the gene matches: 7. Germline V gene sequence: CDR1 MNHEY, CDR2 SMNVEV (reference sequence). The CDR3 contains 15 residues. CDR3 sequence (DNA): TGTGCCAGCAGCTTACGACTAGCGGGGATCAATGAGCAGTTCTTC. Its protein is CASSLRLAGINEQFF.

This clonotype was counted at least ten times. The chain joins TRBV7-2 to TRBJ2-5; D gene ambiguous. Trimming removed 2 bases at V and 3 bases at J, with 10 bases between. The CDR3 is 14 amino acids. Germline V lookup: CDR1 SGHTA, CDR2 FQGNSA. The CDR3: CASSLSLSEETQYF. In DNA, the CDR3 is TGTGCCAGCAGCTTATCCCTTTCGGAAGAGACCCAGTACTTC.

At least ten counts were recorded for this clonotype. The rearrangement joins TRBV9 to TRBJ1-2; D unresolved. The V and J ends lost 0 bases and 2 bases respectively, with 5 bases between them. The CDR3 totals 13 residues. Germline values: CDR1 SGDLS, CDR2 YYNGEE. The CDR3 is CASSVDGNYGYTF. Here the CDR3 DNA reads TGTGCCAGCAGCGTAGATGGGAACTATGGCTACACCTTC.

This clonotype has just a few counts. CDR3 DNA sequence: TGTGCCAGCTCATCCGGGACAGGGGAAGTGTATTTT. It specifies CASSSGTGEVYF. The chain uses TRBV18 and TRBJ2-3; 10 bases match TRBD1. The CDR3 consists of 12 residues. Germline CDR1 and CDR2: KGHSH and LQKENI. The V gene end was trimmed by 5 bases and the J gene end by 14 bases; junction bases not matched to a gene: 7.

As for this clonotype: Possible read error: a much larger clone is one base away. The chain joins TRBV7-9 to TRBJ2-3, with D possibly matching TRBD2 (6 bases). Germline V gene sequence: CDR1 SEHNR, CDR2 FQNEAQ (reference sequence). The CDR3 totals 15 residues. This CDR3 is CATRRRRVGTDKQYF. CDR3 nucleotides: TGTGCCACCCGGCGTAGGAGGGTGGGCACAGATAAGCAGTATTTT.

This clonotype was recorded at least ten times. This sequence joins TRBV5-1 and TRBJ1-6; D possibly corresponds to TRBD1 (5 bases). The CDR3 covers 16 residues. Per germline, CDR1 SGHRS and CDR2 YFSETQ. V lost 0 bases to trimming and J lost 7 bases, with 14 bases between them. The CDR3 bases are TGCGCCAGCAGCTTGGGGGGCCGGGAACCAAATTCACCCCTCCACTTT. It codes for CASSLGGREPNSPLHF.

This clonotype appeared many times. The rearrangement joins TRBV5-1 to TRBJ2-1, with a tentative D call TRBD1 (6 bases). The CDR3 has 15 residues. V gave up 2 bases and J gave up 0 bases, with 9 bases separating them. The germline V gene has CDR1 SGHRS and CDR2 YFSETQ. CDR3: CASSLQGDSYNEQFF. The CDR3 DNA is TGCGCCAGCAGCTTACAGGGCGACTCCTACAATGAGCAGTTCTTC.

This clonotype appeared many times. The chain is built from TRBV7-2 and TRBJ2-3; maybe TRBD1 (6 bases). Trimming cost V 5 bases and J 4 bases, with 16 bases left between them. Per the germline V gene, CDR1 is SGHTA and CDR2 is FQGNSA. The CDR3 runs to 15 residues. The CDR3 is CASSPGTSLADTQYF. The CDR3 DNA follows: TGTGCCAGCAGCCCTGGGACATCCTTGGCAGATACGCAGTATTTT.

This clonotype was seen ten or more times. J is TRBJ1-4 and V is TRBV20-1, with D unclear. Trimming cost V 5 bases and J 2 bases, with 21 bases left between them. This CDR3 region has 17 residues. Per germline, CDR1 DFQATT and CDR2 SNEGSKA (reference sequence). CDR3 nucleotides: TGCAGTGCTCCCCGCGCCGCACAAGGAGGCACTAATGAAAAACTGTTTTTT. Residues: CSAPRAAQGGTNEKLFF.

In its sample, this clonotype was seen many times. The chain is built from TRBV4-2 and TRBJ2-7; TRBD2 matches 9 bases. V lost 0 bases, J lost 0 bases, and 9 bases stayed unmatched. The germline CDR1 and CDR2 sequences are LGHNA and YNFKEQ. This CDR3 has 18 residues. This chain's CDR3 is CASSQELASGVTSYEQYF. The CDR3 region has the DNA TGTGCCAGCAGCCAAGAATTAGCTAGCGGGGTTACCTCCTACGAGCAGTACTTC.

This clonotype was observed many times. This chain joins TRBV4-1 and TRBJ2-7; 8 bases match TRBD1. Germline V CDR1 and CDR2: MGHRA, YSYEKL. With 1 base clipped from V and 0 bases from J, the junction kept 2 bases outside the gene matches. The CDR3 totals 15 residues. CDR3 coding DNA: TGCGCCAGCAGCCAAGGCGGGACAGGCTCCTACGAGCAGTACTTC. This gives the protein CASSQGGTGSYEQYF.

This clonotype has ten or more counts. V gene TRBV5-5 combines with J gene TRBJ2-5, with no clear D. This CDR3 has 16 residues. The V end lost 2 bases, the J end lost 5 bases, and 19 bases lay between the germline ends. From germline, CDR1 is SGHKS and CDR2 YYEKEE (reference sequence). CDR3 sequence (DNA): TGTGCCAGCAGCTTCCAACGGTGGACCTCCGGGGAGACCCAGTACTTC. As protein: CASSFQRWTSGETQYF.

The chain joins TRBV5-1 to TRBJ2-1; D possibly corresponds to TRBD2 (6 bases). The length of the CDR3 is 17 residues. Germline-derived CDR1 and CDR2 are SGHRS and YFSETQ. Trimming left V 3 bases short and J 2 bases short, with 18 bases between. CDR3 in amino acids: CASSSPNGTGAYNEQFF. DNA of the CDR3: TGCGCCAGCAGCTCACCCAACGGGACGGGAGCCTACAATGAGCAGTTCTTC.

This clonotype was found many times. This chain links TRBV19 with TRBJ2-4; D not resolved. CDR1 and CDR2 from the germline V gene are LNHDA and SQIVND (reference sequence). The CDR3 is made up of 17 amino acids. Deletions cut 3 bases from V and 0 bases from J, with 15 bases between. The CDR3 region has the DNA TGTGCCAGTAGTATCGGGCTATTCGCCCTAGCCAAAAACATTCAGTACTTC. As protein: CASSIGLFALAKNIQYF. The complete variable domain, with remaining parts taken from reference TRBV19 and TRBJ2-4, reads DGGITQSPKYLFRKEGQNVTLSCEQNLNHDAMYWYRQDPGQGLRLIYYSQIVNDFQKGDIAEGYSVSREKKESFPLTVTSAQKNPTAFYLCASSIGLFALAKNIQYFGAGTRLSVL.

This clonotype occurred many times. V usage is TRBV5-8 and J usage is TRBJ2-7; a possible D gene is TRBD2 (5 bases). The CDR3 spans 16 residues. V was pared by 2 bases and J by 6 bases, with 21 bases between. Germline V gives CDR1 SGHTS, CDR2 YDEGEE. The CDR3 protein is CASSFREGELFVEQYV. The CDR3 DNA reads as TGTGCCAGCAGCTTCCGCGAGGGTGAACTCTTTGTCGAGCAGTACGTC.

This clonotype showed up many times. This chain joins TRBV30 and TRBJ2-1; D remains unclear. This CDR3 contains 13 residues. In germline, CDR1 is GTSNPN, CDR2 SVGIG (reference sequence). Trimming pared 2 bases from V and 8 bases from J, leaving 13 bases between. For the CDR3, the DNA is TGTGCCTGGAGTAGGATTCGGGTCGATGAGCAGTTCTTC. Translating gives CAWSRIRVDEQFF.